This TCR beta chain was sequenced during a study of blood T cell repertoires in COVID-19. Study in general: In each case, the material was cDNA or gDNA derived from T cells, B-cell-depleted T cells, or PBMCs.

Methods used by the authors: Cell counts per sample came from amplifying reference gene primers. Using immunoSEQ multiplex PCR, the repertoire was profiled, and TCRdb retains in-frame clones only, with some absent. V, J and clone size were drawn from that table, and D and trimming were deduced from the DNA. The table records 200,000 to 300,000 clones, about 89% of them present only once. Germline loops: CDR1 SGHTS, CDR2 YDEGEE. This CDR3 contains 15 residues. Trimming cost V 4 bases and J 5 bases; bases outside gene matches: 7. The TCR comes from a middle-aged man who had recovered from COVID-19. Specimen: peripheral blood. The chain recombines TRBV5-8 with TRBJ2-7; 12 bases match TRBD1. This chain's CDR3 is CASSAAGTGGDEQYF. The CDR3 DNA reads TGTGCCAGCAGCGCAGCCGGGACAGGGGGCGACGAGCAGTACTTC. Full variable domain (missing parts from reference TRBV5-8 and TRBJ2-7): EAGVTQSPTHLIKTRGQQATLRCSPISGHTSVYWYQQALGLGLQFLLWYDEGEERNRGNFPPRFSGRQFPNYSSELNVNALELEDSALYLCASSAAGTGGDEQYFGPGTRLTVT.